Listed below are T cell receptor beta chains from one sample, sequenced in a study of blood T cell repertoires in COVID-19. Here immunoSEQ multiplex PCR was the method, and the copy in TCRdb shows in-frame clones only, minus some. The sample contains under 350,000 clones, 80% to 90% of which appear only once. The sequenced material came from PBMCs or T cells enriched from blood (not recorded which). Receptor source: a woman aged 40 to 50 with acute COVID-19. The CDR3 runs from the conserved cysteine through the conserved F or W. The D gene is left open where the match is weak. Expanded clones get a size class; other rows say once, few or many, or leave the size out.

CDR3,DNA,D,size,J,V
CASSPQGGQETQYF,TGTGCCAGCAGCCCTCAGGGAGGACAAGAGACCCAGTACTTC,.,.,TRBJ2-5,TRBV7-3
CASSIGLIRRQNTEAFF,TGTGCCAGTAGTATAGGATTGATCAGGCGACAGAACACTGAAGCTTTCTTT,.,.,TRBJ1-1,TRBV19
CASSLVAPTGTGELFF,TGTGCCAGCAGCTTAGTCGCACCCACCGGGACCGGGGAGCTGTTTTTT,.,.,TRBJ2-2,TRBV7-9
CASTPPQGSYNEQFF,TGTGCCAGTACCCCCCCACAGGGTTCCTACAATGAGCAGTTCTTC,.,.,TRBJ2-1,TRBV19
CASSLRTSGTDTQYF,TGTGCCAGTAGTCTTCGGACTAGCGGAACAGATACGCAGTATTTT,TRBD2,.,TRBJ2-3,TRBV19
CASSPLKGTGSTEAFF,TGCGCCAGCAGCCCTCTGAAGGGGACAGGGAGCACTGAAGCTTTCTTT,TRBD1,.,TRBJ1-1,TRBV4-1
CASSLAIGSSYEQYF,TGCGCCAGCAGCTTGGCCATTGGCAGCTCCTACGAGCAGTACTTC,.,.,TRBJ2-7,TRBV5-1
CASSQWGGDEQYF,TGTGCCAGCAGCCAATGGGGGGGGGACGAGCAGTACTTC,TRBD2,.,TRBJ2-7,TRBV3-1/TRBV3-2
CASRGGAGETQYF,TGTGCCAGCAGGGGGGGGGCCGGCGAGACCCAGTACTTC,.,few,TRBJ2-5,TRBV28
CATSDFRDREEAGANVLTF,TGTGCCACCAGTGATTTCCGGGACAGGGAGGAGGCTGGGGCCAACGTCCTGACTTTC,TRBD1,.,TRBJ2-6,TRBV24-1
CASSLGQPRETQYF,TGTGCCAGCAGTTTAGGGCAGCCCCGAGAGACCCAGTACTTC,.,.,TRBJ2-5,TRBV28
CASSIVPVGTGGVRTQYF,TGTGCCAGTAGTATAGTTCCGGTCGGGACAGGGGGAGTTCGGACCCAGTACTTC,TRBD1,.,TRBJ2-5,TRBV19
CASSRGASGRGTGELFF,TGTGCCAGCAGCCGAGGGGCTAGCGGGAGAGGAACCGGGGAGCTGTTTTTT,TRBD2,.,TRBJ2-2,TRBV7-8
CASSRLAGGHTDTQYF,TGTGCCAGCAGCCGACTAGCGGGAGGGCACACAGATACGCAGTATTTT,TRBD2,.,TRBJ2-3,TRBV3-1/TRBV3-2
CASSQEQGARNTEAFF,TGTGCCAGCAGCCAAGAACAGGGGGCGAGGAACACTGAAGCTTTCTTT,TRBD1,.,TRBJ1-1,TRBV4-2
CASSSEGDRESYF,TGCGCCAGCAGCTCCGAAGGCGACAGGGAGTCATATTTT,TRBD1,once,TRBJ1-3,TRBV5-1
CASSSSERTGELFF,TGTGCCAGCAGCTCTAGCGAAAGGACCGGGGAGCTGTTTTTT,.,.,TRBJ2-2,TRBV7-2
CASRVADLTGELFF,TGTGCCAGCAGAGTAGCGGACCTCACCGGGGAGCTGTTTTTT,.,.,TRBJ2-2,TRBV6-5
CASSLEGGSQPQHF,TGTGCCAGCAGCTTAGAAGGTGGGAGTCAGCCCCAGCATTTT,.,.,TRBJ1-5,TRBV7-9
CASSFISGVGYTF,TGTGCCAGCAGTTTTATTTCCGGGGTCGGCTACACCTTC,.,.,TRBJ1-2,TRBV12-3/TRBV12-4
CATSDTTSPRQYF,TGTGCCACCAGTGATACGACTAGCCCCCGGCAGTACTTC,TRBD2,.,TRBJ2-4,TRBV24-1
CASSIRQLYGYTF,TGTGCCAGCAGTATCCGACAGCTCTATGGCTACACCTTC,.,.,TRBJ1-2,TRBV6-2/TRBV6-3
CASSTLASGGKTQYF,TGTGCCAGCAGCACTCTCGCTAGCGGGGGGAAGACCCAGTACTTC,TRBD2,.,TRBJ2-5,TRBV5-6
CASSTFGGPDTQYF,TGTGCCAGCAGCACTTTCGGGGGGCCAGATACGCAGTATTTT,.,.,TRBJ2-3,TRBV7-2
CASTGDRNNYGYTF,TGTGCCAGCACGGGGGACAGAAATAACTATGGCTACACCTTC,TRBD1,.,TRBJ1-2,TRBV6-5